The rows below give T cell receptor beta chains drawn from one sample of a study of T-cell reconstitution after alpha-beta-depleted transplantation in children. From the PCR reads, TCRdb called clonotypes with MiXCR, one entry per CDR3 protein. The sample has 210,000 or so distinct CDR3 sequences; about 11% are singletons. The sequences come from PBMCs, collected before TCRalphabeta/CD19-depleted stem cell transplant. The receptors were gathered from a child younger than two with acute myeloid leukemia, due to receive a stem cell transplant. Each CDR3 is given with its conserved first and last residue. Each record gives: D gene, clone size, V gene, J gene, CDR3 protein, CDR3 DNA. The D gene is left open where the match is weak. A clone size is listed for some rows: how often the clone was seen (once, few, many), or a class if it is expanded.

.	.	TRBV2	TRBJ1-1	CAMDGNTEAFF	TGTGCCATGGACGGGAACACTGAAGCTTTCTTT
.	few	TRBV2	TRBJ2-3	CASSEGGADTQYF	TGTGCCAGCAGTGAAGGCGGTGCAGATACGCAGTATTTT
.	many	TRBV15	TRBJ2-5	CATRRTYQETQYF	TGTGCCACCCGGAGGACGTACCAAGAGACCCAGTACTTC
.	.	TRBV15	TRBJ2-2	CATSRAGPGELFF	TGTGCCACCAGCAGAGCTGGGCCCGGGGAGCTGTTTTTT
.	many	TRBV20-1	TRBJ2-3	CSASGRGWFGTDTQYF	TGCAGTGCTAGCGGTCGAGGGTGGTTTGGGACAGATACGCAGTATTTT
.	few	TRBV28	TRBJ2-7	CASSLRQAAEYF	TGTGCCAGCAGTCTAAGACAGGCCGCGGAGTACTTC
.	many	TRBV28	TRBJ2-7	CASSFRTPYEQYF	TGTGCCAGCAGTTTCCGTACCCCCTACGAGCAGTACTTC
.	many	TRBV7-9	TRBJ1-1	CASSYEDTEAFF	TGTGCCAGCAGCTACGAGGACACTGAAGCTTTCTTT
TRBD1	many	TRBV6-1	TRBJ2-7	CASRLRGTGDEQYF	TGTGCCAGCAGACTTCGAGGGACAGGGGACGAGCAGTACTTC
TRBD1	many	TRBV3-1	TRBJ1-2	CASRPRGTEALGYTF	TGTGCCAGCAGACCCAGAGGGACAGAAGCTCTTGGCTACACCTTC
.	many	TRBV12-3/TRBV12-4	TRBJ2-2	CASGKVVTGELFF	TGTGCCAGCGGGAAGGTGGTTACCGGGGAGCTGTTTTTT
.	many	TRBV18	TRBJ2-7	CASSPPGSPYEQYF	TGTGCCAGCTCACCGCCAGGGAGTCCCTACGAGCAGTACTTC